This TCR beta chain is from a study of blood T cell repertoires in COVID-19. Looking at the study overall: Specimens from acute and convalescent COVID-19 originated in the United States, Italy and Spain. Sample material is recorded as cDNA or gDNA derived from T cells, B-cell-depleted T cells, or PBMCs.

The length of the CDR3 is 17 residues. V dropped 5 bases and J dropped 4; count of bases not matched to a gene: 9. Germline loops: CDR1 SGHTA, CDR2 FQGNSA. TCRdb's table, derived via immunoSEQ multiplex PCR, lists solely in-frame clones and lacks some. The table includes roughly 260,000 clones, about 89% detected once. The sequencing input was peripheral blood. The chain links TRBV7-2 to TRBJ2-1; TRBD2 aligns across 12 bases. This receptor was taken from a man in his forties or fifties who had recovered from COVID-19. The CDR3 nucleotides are TGTGCCAGCAGCCAAAGACCGACTAGCGGGGGATACAATGAGCAGTTCTTC. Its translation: CASSQRPTSGGYNEQFF. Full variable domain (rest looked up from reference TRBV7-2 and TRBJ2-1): GAGVSQSPSNKVTEKGKDVELRCDPISGHTALYWYRQSLGQGLEFLIYFQGNSAPDKSGLPSDRFSAERTGGSVSTLTIQRTQQEDSAVYLCASSQRPTSGGYNEQFFGPGTRLTVL.